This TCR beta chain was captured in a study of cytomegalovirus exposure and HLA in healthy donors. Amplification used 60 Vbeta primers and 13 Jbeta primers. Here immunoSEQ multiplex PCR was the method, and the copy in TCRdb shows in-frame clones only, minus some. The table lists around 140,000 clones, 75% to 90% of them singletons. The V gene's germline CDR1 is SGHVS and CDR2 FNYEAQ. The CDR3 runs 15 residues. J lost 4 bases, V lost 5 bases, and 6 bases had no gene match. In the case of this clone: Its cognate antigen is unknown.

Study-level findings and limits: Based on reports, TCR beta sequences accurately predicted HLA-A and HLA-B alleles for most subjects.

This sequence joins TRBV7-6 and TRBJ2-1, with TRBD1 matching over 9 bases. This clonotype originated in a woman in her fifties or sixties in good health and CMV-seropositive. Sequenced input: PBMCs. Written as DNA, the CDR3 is TGTGCCAGCAGCCCCGGACAGGGGATATACAATGAGCAGTTCTTC. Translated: CASSPGQGIYNEQFF.